These 31 T cell receptor beta chains were sequenced from one sample in a study of T cell responses to AZD1222 COVID-19 vaccine. Clones were sequenced by immunoSEQ multiplex PCR, and TCRdb holds only the in-frame ones, with some missing. The table records 130,000 or so clones, around 87% of them present only once. This specimen consisted of peripheral blood, obtained 28 days after the second AZD1222 dose. The receptors derive from an adult who received the AZD1222 COVID-19 vaccine.

The chain recombines TRBV19 with TRBJ1-5; weak D call: TRBD1 (5 bases). Deletions cut 4 bases from V and 0 bases from J, with 10 bases between. CDR1 and CDR2 (germline): LNHDA, SQIVND (reference sequence). The CDR3 has 15 residues. The CDR3 spells CASSSPGVSNQPQHF. In nucleotides, the CDR3 is TGTGCCAGTAGTAGCCCGGGGGTTAGCAATCAGCCCCAGCATTTT.

Remarks on this clone: The same CDR3 also results from other DNA sequences found in this sample. The chain employs TRBV6-5 and TRBJ1-2; 8 bases match TRBD1. The CDR3 extends over 16 amino acids. The junction had 7 bases not matched to a gene; V was cut back by 4 bases and J by 0 bases. Germline V lookup: CDR1 MNHEY, CDR2 SVGAGI. The CDR3 region has the DNA TGTGCCAGCAGTTCCCGACAGGGGAGAGCTAACTATGGCTACACCTTC. Translation: CASSSRQGRANYGYTF.

This chain joins TRBV6-6 and TRBJ1-3; 7 positions agree with TRBD1. CDR3 length: 17 residues. Germline trimming cut 5 bases from V and 0 bases from J; bases unmatched to any gene: 10. In germline, CDR1 is MNHNY, CDR2 SVGAGI (reference sequence). For the CDR3, the DNA is TGTGCCAGCAGTCAGCGGACAGGATCCTTCTCTGGAAACACCATATATTTT. As protein: CASSQRTGSFSGNTIYF.

This rearrangement joins TRBV18 to TRBJ2-3, with D uncertain. V was trimmed by 1 base and J by 3 bases, leaving 5 bases between them. Germline lookup yields CDR1 KGHSH and CDR2 LQKENI. This CDR3 has 13 residues. CDR3 nucleotides: TGTGCCAGCTCACCACGGTTGACAGATACGCAGTATTTT. Translating gives CASSPRLTDTQYF.

The chain employs TRBV3-1 (or the pseudogene TRBV3-2) and TRBJ1-4; D is uncertain. The CDR3 loop spans 16 amino acids. Germline assignment: CDR1 LGHDT and CDR2 YNNKEL (reference sequence). V shed 5 bases and J shed 3 bases, with 16 bases lying between them. CDR3 sequence: CASSLRLTDANEKLFF. CDR3 sequence (DNA): TGTGCCAGCAGCTTACGCCTGACGGACGCTAATGAAAAACTGTTTTTT.

The chain links TRBV7-9 to TRBJ2-5, with unresolved D. Germline V gene sequence: CDR1 SEHNR, CDR2 FQNEAQ (reference sequence). V lost 2 bases and J 4 bases, leaving 5 bases between the germline ends. This CDR3 has 12 amino acids. The CDR3 DNA follows: TGTGCCAGCAGCTTATCGTTAGAGACCCAGTACTTC. Its protein is CASSLSLETQYF. Variable domain in full (rest from reference TRBV7-9 and TRBJ2-5): DTGVSQNPRHKITKRGQNVTFRCDPISEHNRLYWYRQTLGQGPEFLTYFQNEAQLEKSRLLSDRFSAERPKGSFSTLEIQRTEQGDSAMYLCASSLSLETQYFGPGTRLLVL.

In its sample, this clone was seen once. This chain connects TRBV19 to TRBJ1-1; D is perhaps TRBD1 (5 bases). Germline V lookup: CDR1 LNHDA, CDR2 SQIVND (reference sequence). The V and J ends lost 2 bases and 4 bases respectively, with 8 bases between them. This CDR3 has 13 residues. The CDR3 reads CASSIQGGTEAFF. The CDR3 DNA follows: TGTGCCAGTAGTATACAGGGAGGCACTGAAGCTTTCTTT. Together with reference TRBV19 and TRBJ1-1, the CDR3 gives the full variable domain: DGGITQSPKYLFRKEGQNVTLSCEQNLNHDAMYWYRQDPGQGLRLIYYSQIVNDFQKGDIAEGYSVSREKKESFPLTVTSAQKNPTAFYLCASSIQGGTEAFFGQGTRLTVV.

This rearrangement joins TRBV5-8 to TRBJ2-7; D gene unclear. The CDR3 sequence is 11 residues long. The germline gives CDR1 SGHTS, CDR2 YDEGEE. The germline V and J ends were trimmed by 0 bases and 5 bases, with 3 bases remaining between them. In DNA, the CDR3 is TGTGCCAGCAGCTTGGGGGACGAGCAGTACTTC. This translates into CASSLGDEQYF.

The V gene is TRBV4-3, the J gene TRBJ2-1; D is ambiguous. The CDR3 totals 15 residues. Germline CDR1 LGHNA, CDR2 YSLEER. Trimming cost V 3 bases and J 0 bases, with 9 bases left between them. The CDR3 DNA is TGCGCCAGCAGCCAGACCGAGAGCTCCTACAATGAGCAGTTCTTC. It yields the protein CASSQTESSYNEQFF.

This chain connects TRBV6-5 to TRBJ1-5; 7 bases map to TRBD1. The J segment lost 3 bases and the V segment lost 6 bases, leaving 5 bases of the junction unmatched. CDR3 length: 14 amino acids. From germline, CDR1 is MNHEY and CDR2 SVGAGI. The CDR3 reads CASSLTGDNQPQHF. In DNA form, the CDR3 reads TGTGCCAGCAGCCTCACAGGGGACAATCAGCCCCAGCATTTT.

The CDR3 DNA follows: TGTGCCAGCAGCGTCGCCCTAGCCAAAAACATTCAGTACTTC. It translates to CASSVALAKNIQYF. The genes are TRBV6-5 and TRBJ2-4; D gene uncertain. V was cut by 6 bases and J by 0 bases, with 9 bases left in between. The CDR3 length is 14 residues. Germline CDR1 and CDR2: MNHEY and SVGAGI.

In its sample, this clone was seen once. The chain links TRBV9 to TRBJ2-7, with D possibly TRBD1 on 5 matching bases. The germline V gene encodes CDR1 SGDLS and CDR2 YYNGEE. V was pared by 0 bases and J by 6 bases, with 10 bases between. This CDR3 region has 13 residues. CDR3 nucleotides: TGTGCCAGCAGCGTAGTCCCAGGGTTCGAGCAGTACTTC. Translated: CASSVVPGFEQYF.

The CDR3 is CASRRGQPVTYNEQFF. Here the CDR3 DNA reads TGTGCCAGCAGGCGGGGCCAGCCGGTTACCTACAATGAGCAGTTCTTC. This chain links TRBV2 with TRBJ2-1, with D possibly being TRBD2 (6 bases). The germline V gene has CDR1 SNHLY and CDR2 FYNNEI. V was cut by 6 bases and J by 2 bases, with 17 bases left in between. The CDR3 runs to 16 residues.

J is TRBJ2-4 and V is TRBV4-1, with 11 bases identical to TRBD2. The germline CDR1 and CDR2 sequences are MGHRA and YSYEKL. The J segment lost 2 bases and the V segment lost 5 bases, leaving 14 bases of the junction unmatched. CDR3 length: 19 amino acids. The chain's CDR3 is CASSSGLAGAAVTKNIQYF. Written as DNA, the CDR3 is TGCGCCAGCAGCTCCGGACTAGCGGGCGCTGCTGTTACCAAAAACATTCAGTACTTC.

In its sample, this clone was seen once. V is TRBV6-2 or TRBV6-3 and J is TRBJ1-5; no clear D gene. The V and J ends lost 2 bases and 1 base respectively, with 6 bases between them. CDR1 and CDR2 from the germline V gene are MNHEY and SVGEGT. The CDR3 has 14 residues. CDR3 bases: TGTGCCAGCAGTTACGCTCAGAGCAATCAGCCCCAGCATTTT. Encoded protein: CASSYAQSNQPQHF.

This clone has only a few counts. V gene TRBV5-4 combines with J gene TRBJ1-2; possibly TRBD1 for D (5 bases). The CDR3 consists of 14 residues. Germline assignment: CDR1 SGHNT and CDR2 YYREEE (reference sequence). V was clipped by 5 bases and J by 3 bases, with 14 bases between them. In nucleotides, the CDR3 is TGTGCCAGCAGTGGTGGGGGTAGGGACTATGGCTACACCTTC. Encoded protein: CASSGGGRDYGYTF.

The chain joins TRBV2 to TRBJ1-5, with TRBD1 matching 12 bases. Germline loops: CDR1 SNHLY, CDR2 FYNNEI. The CDR3 extends over 15 amino acids. V was pared by 5 bases and J by 5 bases, with 4 bases of the junction left unmatched. The CDR3 region is CASSSGQGADQPQHF. The CDR3, as DNA: TGTGCCAGCAGTTCGGGACAGGGGGCCGATCAGCCCCAGCATTTT.

The count of this clone is one. V is TRBV28 and J is TRBJ2-1, with 11 positions matching TRBD2. Germline CDR1 reads MDHEN; CDR2 reads SYDVKM. With 4 bases clipped from V and 9 bases from J, the junction kept 11 bases outside the gene matches. The CDR3 contains 16 residues. As DNA, the CDR3 is TGTGCCAGCAGTTCCCCTCGGATAGCGGGGGGGCTTGAGCAGTTCTTC. Protein: CASSSPRIAGGLEQFF. Supplemented by reference TRBV28 and TRBJ2-1, the full variable domain reads DVKVTQSSRYLVKRTGEKVFLECVQDMDHENMFWYRQDPGLGLRLIYFSYDVKMKEKGDIPEGYSVSREKKERFSLILESASTNQTSMYLCASSSPRIAGGLEQFFGPGTRLTVL.

The genes are TRBV25-1 and TRBJ2-7, with D hard to call. Germline CDR1 MGHDK, CDR2 SYGVNS. This CDR3 comprises 14 residues. Between the trimmed V and J ends, which lost 3 bases and 5 bases, there was a span of 14 bases. DNA of the CDR3: TGTGCCAGCAGTGAGACGTCGACCCACCACGAGCAGTACTTC. Translating it yields CASSETSTHHEQYF.

Points on this clone: The junction departs from germline at one end; a sequencing error may be responsible. The chain links TRBV7-8 to TRBJ1-6; D is possibly TRBD1 (5 bases). CDR1 SGHVS and CDR2 FQNEAQ come from the germline V gene. The CDR3 is 16 amino acids. The CDR3 nucleotides are TGTGCCGGCAGCCTTACGCCGAGGACAACGCCTTCACCCCTCCACTTT. Protein sequence: CAGSLTPRTTPSPLHF.

V and J are TRBV7-9 and TRBJ1-4; D gene ambiguous. The CDR3 length is 16 residues. Germline CDR1 and CDR2: SEHNR and FQNEAQ (reference sequence). V shed 6 bases and J shed 8 bases, with 22 bases lying between them. Here the CDR3 DNA reads TGTGCCAGCAGTTATTCCGCCAAGATAATGGAAGAAAAACTGTTTTTT. It yields the protein CASSYSAKIMEEKLFF.

The gene calls are TRBV24-1 and TRBJ1-1; 9 positions match TRBD1. CDR3 length equals 15 residues. CDR1 is KGHDR and CDR2 is SFDVKD in the germline V gene. The V gene end was trimmed by 3 bases and the J gene end by 5 bases; junction bases not matched to a gene: 6. In nucleotides, the CDR3 is TGTGCCACCAGTGATAAGGACAGGGGAGTAACTGAAGCTTTCTTT. Residues: CATSDKDRGVTEAFF.

The J gene is TRBJ2-1, the V gene TRBV6-4; D possibly corresponds to TRBD1 (5 bases). Germline CDR1 reads MRHNA; CDR2 reads SNTAGT. Trimming took 8 bases from V and 2 from J, leaving 13 bases between them. The length of the CDR3 is 14 residues. CDR3 sequence (DNA): TGTGCCAGCGGGGCAGGTGGCCCCTACAATGAGCAGTTCTTC. Protein sequence: CASGAGGPYNEQFF.

The genes are TRBV5-4 and TRBJ2-7; D remains ambiguous. The length of the CDR3 is 11 residues. Germline CDR1 is SGHNT and CDR2 is YYREEE (reference sequence). Trimming took off 6 bases at V and 0 bases at J, with 4 bases between the two ends. CDR3 in amino acids: CASTDSYEQYF. The CDR3 coding sequence is TGTGCCAGCACCGACTCCTACGAGCAGTACTTC.

The chain links TRBV28 to TRBJ2-3, with unresolved D. Per germline, CDR1 MDHEN and CDR2 SYDVKM. The CDR3 sequence is 13 residues long. V lost 8 bases and J lost 3, with 12 bases in between. The CDR3 sequence is CASSLPATDTQYF. The CDR3 nucleotides read TGTGCCAGCTCTTTACCCGCGACAGATACGCAGTATTTT.

This chain links TRBV18 with TRBJ2-3; D might be TRBD2 (6 bases). Germline CDR1 reads KGHSH; CDR2 reads LQKENI. Trimming cost V 3 bases and J 2 bases, with 12 bases left between them. The CDR3 extends over 15 amino acids. The CDR3 DNA follows: TGTGCCAGCTCACCGGGAGGTCTGGACACAGATACGCAGTATTTT. The encoded protein is CASSPGGLDTDTQYF.

J is TRBJ1-1 and V is TRBV28; D not resolved. From germline, CDR1 is MDHEN and CDR2 SYDVKM. The germline V and J ends were trimmed by 2 bases and 4 bases, with 14 bases remaining between them. The CDR3 loop spans 15 amino acids. The CDR3 DNA reads TGTGCCAGCAGTTTAAGGGTCAAAGGGAGCACTGAAGCTTTCTTT. It encodes CASSLRVKGSTEAFF.

CDR3 sequence: CASSLALETQYF. CDR3 nucleotide sequence: TGTGCCAGCAGCTTAGCGTTGGAGACCCAGTACTTC. The V call is TRBV11-1, the J call TRBJ2-5; no reliable D call. The V end was cut by 0 bases, the J end by 5 bases, with 4 bases between. Germline values: CDR1 SGHAT, CDR2 FQDESV (reference sequence). The CDR3 has 12 residues.

The rearrangement links TRBV29-1 to TRBJ2-1; 7 positions agree with TRBD2. V was clipped by 4 bases and J by 3 bases; unmatched bases: 9. Germline CDR1 SQVTM, CDR2 ANQGSEA. This CDR3 is 15 amino acids long. As DNA, the CDR3 is TGCAGCGTTGGAGGGCAGCGGGGCCTCTACAATGAGCAGTTCTTC. Its translation: CSVGGQRGLYNEQFF.

V and J are TRBV18 and TRBJ1-2; 8 positions agree with TRBD1. The CDR3 extends over 14 amino acids. Looked up from germline, CDR1 is KGHSH and CDR2 is LQKENI. With V trimmed by 5 bases and J by 7 bases, 9 bases remained unmatched. CDR3 coding DNA: TGTGCCAGCTCATCAAAGGACAGGGTCGGTGGCTACACCTTC. This gives the protein CASSSKDRVGGYTF.

This clone was detected a few times. The rearrangement joins TRBV3-1 (or the pseudogene TRBV3-2) to TRBJ1-5; D not certain. The CDR3 length is 15 residues. V was cut by 1 base and J by 4 bases, with 11 bases left in between. Germline V gene data show CDR1 as LGHDT and CDR2 as YNNKEL (reference sequence). The CDR3 reads CASSQGIQKNQPQHF. The DNA for the CDR3 is TGTGCCAGCAGCCAAGGTATACAGAAAAATCAGCCCCAGCATTTT.